This T cell receptor (beta chain) stems from a study of a mutant IDH1 vaccine in newly diagnosed glioma. The J segment lost 2 bases and the V segment lost 1 base, leaving 7 bases of the junction unmatched. CDR3 length: 17 residues. The germline V gene has CDR1 SGHVS and CDR2 FQNEAQ. Points on this clone: The antigen remains undetermined.

The repertoire was sequenced with immunoSEQ multiplex PCR; TCRdb's copy has only in-frame clones and lacks some. Here the sample spans about 50,000 clones, less than 85% being singletons. Documented time point: week 47, end of study. Vaccinated patients received 300 ug of mutant IDH1 20-mer peptide per dose, with topical imiquimod. The TCR sequence derives from a woman aged 30 to 39 with glioma. Some clones in this sample may be carry-over from other donors' samples. This specimen consisted of PBMCs, obtained from a glioma patient whose treatment included an IDH1 peptide vaccine. V gene TRBV7-8 combines with J gene TRBJ1-2, with TRBD1 matching 10 bases. This chain's CDR3 is CASSLEAGTGVNYGYTF. CDR3 bases: TGTGCCAGCAGCTTAGAGGCCGGGACAGGGGTAAACTATGGCTACACCTTC.